A selection of T cell receptor beta chains follows, all from one sample in a study of radiotherapy plus CTLA-4 blockade in lung cancer. Profiling relied on immunoSEQ multiplex PCR, and the TCRdb table lists in-frame clones only, not all of them. The repertoire consists of approximately 90,000 clones, with roughly four fifths occurring once and the leading ten covering around 0.8%. The sample in question was peripheral blood, obtained from a patient treated with radiotherapy plus ipilimumab. Receptors were obtained from a human donor with non-small cell lung cancer who had stable disease on radiotherapy plus ipilimumab. The CDR3 runs from the conserved cysteine through the conserved F or W. Each record gives: V gene, J gene, D gene, clone size, CDR3 protein, CDR3 DNA. D genes are given only for firm matches. Clone size, where shown, is once, few, many, or a class for clones that have expanded.

TRBV10-1	TRBJ2-7	.	.	CASSDGGGARREQYF	TGCGCCAGCAGTGACGGTGGGGGCGCCCGCAGAGAGCAGTACTTC
TRBV11-3	TRBJ2-1	.	.	CASSHRVGSYNEQFF	TGTGCCAGCAGCCACAGGGTTGGGTCCTACAATGAGCAGTTCTTC
TRBV6-1	TRBJ1-2	.	.	CASSEVGSGYGYTF	TGTGCCAGCAGTGAAGTGGGGAGCGGCTATGGCTACACCTTC
TRBV5-5	TRBJ1-1	.	once	CASSLRDVNTEAFF	TGTGCCAGCAGCTTAAGAGACGTGAACACTGAAGCTTTCTTT
TRBV2	TRBJ1-2	.	few	CASTPITNYGYTF	TGTGCCAGCACTCCGATCACTAACTATGGCTACACCTTC
TRBV27	TRBJ2-5	TRBD2	.	CASSFGLAGQETQYF	TGTGCCAGCAGTTTCGGGCTAGCGGGGCAAGAGACCCAGTACTTC
TRBV29-1	TRBJ2-2	TRBD1	.	CSVDGTGVPGELFF	TGCAGCGTTGATGGGACAGGAGTTCCCGGGGAGCTGTTTTTT
TRBV7-7	TRBJ2-7	TRBD2	once	CASSAGTSVSYEQYF	TGTGCTAGCAGCGCCGGGACTAGCGTCTCCTACGAGCAGTACTTC
TRBV6-1	TRBJ2-7	TRBD2	.	CASSWDVAGLLEQYF	TGTGCCAGCAGTTGGGACGTAGCGGGCTTGCTCGAGCAGTACTTC
TRBV7-9	TRBJ1-5	TRBD1	.	CASSGDRGSNQPQHF	TGTGCCAGCAGTGGGGACAGGGGCAGCAATCAGCCCCAGCATTTT
TRBV27	TRBJ1-1	TRBD1	once	CASSSRGQDGEAFF	TGTGCCAGCAGTTCCCGTGGACAGGATGGAGAAGCTTTCTTT
TRBV6-5	TRBJ2-3	.	.	CASRRLGGGADTQYF	TGTGCCAGCAGACGCCTGGGAGGCGGGGCAGATACGCAGTATTTT
TRBV7-6	TRBJ2-1	.	few	CAGPPGTHIIDEQFF	TGTGCCGGCCCTCCCGGGACACACATTATCGATGAGCAGTTCTTC
TRBV27	TRBJ1-2	TRBD1	once	CASADRGNGYTF	TGTGCCAGCGCGGACAGGGGGAATGGCTACACCTTC
TRBV13	TRBJ2-5	TRBD2	.	CASSTRLAGEGETQYF	TGTGCCAGCAGCACCCGACTAGCGGGGGAGGGGGAGACCCAGTACTTC
TRBV6-5	TRBJ1-1	TRBD1	.	CASSPGTGIGTEAFF	TGTGCCAGCAGTCCCGGGACAGGGATCGGCACTGAAGCTTTCTTT
TRBV5-8	TRBJ2-5	.	.	CASNLQETQYF	TGTGCCAGCAACCTACAAGAGACCCAGTACTTC
TRBV7-9	TRBJ1-2	.	.	CASSLGPTGRYGYTF	TGTGCCAGCAGCTTAGGACCCACAGGGAGGTATGGCTACACCTTC
TRBV18	TRBJ2-3	TRBD1	.	CASSPSYRGQYGTQYF	TGTGCCAGCTCGCCTTCGTACAGGGGGCAGTACGGTACGCAGTATTTT
TRBV20-1	TRBJ1-1	.	once	CSARGGPEAFF	TGCAGTGCTAGAGGGGGGCCGGAAGCTTTCTTT
TRBV28	TRBJ1-5	.	.	CATAQGNQPQHF	TGTGCCACCGCACAGGGAAACCAGCCCCAGCATTTT
TRBV28	TRBJ2-2	TRBD1	once	CASSGDRVVNTGELFF	TGTGCCAGCAGTGGGGACAGGGTGGTGAACACCGGGGAGCTGTTTTTT
TRBV15	TRBJ1-4	.	.	CATSTLKGGGWDNEKLFF	TGTGCCACCAGCACCCTAAAGGGAGGAGGGTGGGATAATGAAAAACTGTTTTTT
TRBV27	TRBJ1-6	TRBD1	.	CASTQDRNRLYNSPLHF	TGTGCCAGCACCCAGGACAGGAACCGCCTCTATAATTCACCCCTCCACTTT
TRBV7-2	TRBJ2-1	.	.	CASSLLRGPNEQFF	TGTGCCAGCAGCTTATTGAGAGGGCCCAATGAGCAGTTCTTC
TRBV5-1	TRBJ2-1	TRBD2	.	CASSLGRGRGDEQFF	TGCGCCAGCAGCTTGGGGCGCGGGAGGGGGGATGAGCAGTTCTTC
TRBV30	TRBJ2-3	TRBD2	once	CAWSVGGGRDTQYF	TGTGCCTGGAGTGTTGGGGGGGGTCGGGATACGCAGTATTTT
TRBV10-3	TRBJ1-2	TRBD1	once	CATRQGQDYGYTF	TGTGCCACCCGACAGGGGCAAGACTATGGCTACACCTTC
TRBV5-5	TRBJ2-1	TRBD1	once	CASSTGTGGFYNEQFF	TGTGCCAGCAGCACAGGGACAGGGGGCTTCTACAATGAGCAGTTCTTC
TRBV30	TRBJ2-3	.	.	CAWRFAGLDTQYF	TGTGCCTGGAGATTCGCAGGCTTGGATACGCAGTATTTT
TRBV9	TRBJ1-6	.	.	CASSQQGFNSPLHF	TGTGCCAGCAGTCAACAGGGTTTTAATTCACCCCTCCACTTT